The 27 T cell receptor beta chains presented below share a single source sample, sequenced in a study of OX40 agonist ivuxolimab in advanced cancers. Using immunoSEQ multiplex PCR, the repertoire was profiled, and TCRdb retains in-frame clones only, with some absent. The sample records some 130,000 clones, 93% being singletons. The sequenced sample was CD4+ or CD8+ T cells sorted from blood, obtained in a trial of the OX40 agonist ivuxolimab. All receptors derive from an adult with an advanced solid tumor such as melanoma, head and neck, liver or kidney cancer.

The chain uses TRBV5-1 and TRBJ2-1, with 9 bases lining up with TRBD2. The V segment lost 0 bases and the J segment 4 bases; nucleotides outside the gene matches: 8. Germline CDR1 is SGHRS and CDR2 is YFSETQ. The CDR3 is 17 residues long. CDR3 nucleotides: TGCGCCAGCAGCTTGGGTCCCAGCGGGGGGCAATACAATGAGCAGTTCTTC. The encoded protein is CASSLGPSGGQYNEQFF.

This clone was detected only once. J is TRBJ1-1 and V is TRBV5-1; D is undetermined. The germline V gene encodes CDR1 SGHRS and CDR2 YFSETQ. The CDR3 runs 14 residues. Trimming took off 0 bases at V and 6 bases at J, with 12 bases between the two ends. The CDR3 DNA reads as TGCGCCAGCAGCTTGGATCCCCCGGCAGCTGAAGCTTTCTTT. This codes for CASSLDPPAAEAFF.

The chain recombines TRBV5-4 with TRBJ2-1; TRBD1 matches at 8 bases. Per germline, CDR1 SGHNT and CDR2 YYREEE (reference sequence). The CDR3 is made up of 15 amino acids. The V gene end was trimmed by 2 bases and the J gene end by 3 bases; junction bases not matched to a gene: 4. CDR3 residues: CASSLMGQDYNEQFF. In nucleotides, the CDR3 is TGTGCCAGCAGCTTAATGGGACAGGACTACAATGAGCAGTTCTTC.

This rearrangement joins TRBV28 to TRBJ2-7; the D gene is possibly TRBD2 (6 bases). Germline V lookup: CDR1 MDHEN, CDR2 SYDVKM. V was trimmed by 5 bases and J by 7 bases, leaving 15 bases between them. The CDR3 sequence is 13 residues long. The CDR3 nucleotides are TGTGCCAGCAGTCCCCGGACTAATCCGGAGCAGTACTTC. The encoded protein is CASSPRTNPEQYF. Based on the CDR3 plus reference TRBV28 and TRBJ2-7, the full variable domain is DVKVTQSSRYLVKRTGEKVFLECVQDMDHENMFWYRQDPGLGLRLIYFSYDVKMKEKGDIPEGYSVSREKKERFSLILESASTNQTSMYLCASSPRTNPEQYFGPGTRLTVT.

The chain uses TRBV7-8 and TRBJ2-4; weak D call: TRBD1 (6 bases). The CDR3 sequence is 16 residues long. V lost 1 base to trimming and J lost 1 base, with 11 bases between them. Germline CDR1 is SGHVS and CDR2 is FQNEAQ. DNA of the CDR3: TGTGCCAGCAGCTTAGGGACAGCCCTCGCCAAAAACATTCAGTACTTC. Protein product: CASSLGTALAKNIQYF.

The genes are TRBV6-1 and TRBJ1-2; 9 bases line up with TRBD1. V gave up 6 bases and J gave up 2 bases; unmatched junction bases: 4. Germline V lookup: CDR1 MNHNS, CDR2 SASEGT. The CDR3 totals 14 residues. Here the CDR3 reads CASRVQGANYGYTF. The CDR3 DNA is TGTGCCAGCAGGGTACAGGGGGCGAACTATGGCTACACCTTC.

This clone was seen just once. The J gene is TRBJ2-7, the V gene TRBV5-1; 12 bases fit TRBD1. Germline V gene data show CDR1 as SGHRS and CDR2 as YFSETQ. CDR3 length: 17 amino acids. Trimming at V came to 4 bases and at J to 6 bases, leaving 14 bases not matched to a gene. Here the CDR3 DNA reads TGCGCCAGCAGCGCCGGGACAGGGGGCGGTCATACAGGCGAGCAGTACTTC. It encodes CASSAGTGGGHTGEQYF.

The V gene is TRBV9, the J gene TRBJ2-3; 10 positions match TRBD2. The CDR3 covers 16 residues. The germline gives CDR1 SGDLS, CDR2 YYNGEE. Trimming removed 2 bases from V and 2 bases from J; junction bases left unmatched: 5. As DNA, the CDR3 is TGTGCCAGCAGCGTTCTAGGACTAGCGGACACAGATACGCAGTATTTT. Protein product: CASSVLGLADTDTQYF.

This rearrangement joins TRBV11-3 to TRBJ1-1, with D perhaps matching TRBD1 (6 bases). CDR1 and CDR2 from the germline V gene are SGHNT and YENEEA. The CDR3 is 15 amino acids. V gave up 5 bases and J gave up 0 bases, with 13 bases separating them. The CDR3, as DNA: TGTGCCAGCAGCCTGGCCGGGACAATGAACACTGAAGCTTTCTTT. It yields the protein CASSLAGTMNTEAFF.

This chain links TRBV2 with TRBJ2-1; D possibly matches TRBD1 or TRBD2 (5 bases each). Germline V gene sequence: CDR1 SNHLY, CDR2 FYNNEI. Trimming left V 8 bases short and J 0 bases short, with 14 bases between. CDR3 length: 15 residues. CDR3 in amino acids: CASLGARGSYNEQFF. The CDR3 DNA follows: TGTGCCAGCCTCGGGGCTAGGGGCTCCTACAATGAGCAGTTCTTC.

V usage is TRBV7-2 and J usage is TRBJ2-7; weak D call: TRBD2 (5 bases). In germline, CDR1 is SGHTA, CDR2 FQGNSA. Between the trimmed V and J ends, which lost 3 bases and 0 bases, there was a span of 9 bases. This CDR3 has 14 amino acids. The CDR3 sequence is CASSFAGSSYEQYF. The CDR3 nucleotides read TGTGCCAGCAGCTTTGCGGGTTCCTCCTACGAGCAGTACTTC.

The V gene is TRBV18, the J gene TRBJ1-2; D may be TRBD1 (5 bases). Between the trimmed V and J ends, which lost 1 base and 5 bases, there was a span of 11 bases. Germline V lookup: CDR1 KGHSH, CDR2 LQKENI. The CDR3 is 14 residues long. The chain's CDR3 is CASSPRDETYGYTF. Here the CDR3 DNA reads TGTGCCAGCTCACCACGGGACGAGACATATGGCTACACCTTC.

The J gene is TRBJ1-5, the V gene TRBV18; 8 nucleotides line up with TRBD1. Germline trimming cut 6 bases from V and 9 bases from J; bases unmatched to any gene: 13. CDR1 and CDR2 from the germline V gene are KGHSH and LQKENI. The length of the CDR3 is 15 residues. CDR3: CASSPGQAIRGPQHF. The CDR3 DNA is TGTGCCAGCTCCCCGGGACAGGCGATCCGGGGGCCCCAGCATTTT. The full variable domain, its missing parts supplied by reference TRBV18 and TRBJ1-5, is NAGVMQNPRHLVRRRGQEARLRCSPMKGHSHVYWYRQLPEEGLKFMVYLQKENIIDESGMPKERFSAEFPKEGPSILRIQQVVRGDSAAYFCASSPGQAIRGPQHFGDGTRLSIL.

This clone was seen only once. This chain uses TRBV18 with TRBJ1-5; a weak D match, TRBD1 (5 bases). V was trimmed by 4 bases and J by 6 bases, leaving 13 bases between them. Germline V lookup: CDR1 KGHSH, CDR2 LQKENI. The CDR3 extends over 14 amino acids. The CDR3 DNA follows: TGTGCCAGCTCACGGGGGGTGAGCGGTCAGCCCCAGCATTTT. Translating gives CASSRGVSGQPQHF.

This chain links TRBV7-2 with TRBJ1-6; no reliable D call. The germline CDR1 and CDR2 sequences are SGHTA and FQGNSA. This CDR3 is 17 amino acids long. V lost 5 bases, J lost 7 bases, and 21 bases lay in between. The CDR3 DNA is TGTGCCAGCAGCCCCCGATCCGGCACGGCCGGGAATTCACCCCTCCACTTT. This translates into CASSPRSGTAGNSPLHF. Variable domain in full (rest from reference TRBV7-2 and TRBJ1-6): GAGVSQSPSNKVTEKGKDVELRCDPISGHTALYWYRQSLGQGLEFLIYFQGNSAPDKSGLPSDRFSAERTGGSVSTLTIQRTQQEDSAVYLCASSPRSGTAGNSPLHFGNGTRLTVT.

This chain uses TRBV19 with TRBJ2-4; 11 nucleotides align to TRBD1. Unmatched junction bases numbered 11, after V lost 3 bases and J lost 7 bases. Germline loops: CDR1 LNHDA, CDR2 SQIVND (reference sequence). This CDR3 comprises 17 residues. The CDR3 loop is CASSMRAGQGAGNIQYF. The CDR3 nucleotides read TGTGCCAGTAGTATGAGGGCCGGACAGGGGGCCGGGAACATTCAGTACTTC.

The rearrangement uses TRBV5-1 and TRBJ2-7; tentatively, D is TRBD2 (5 bases). This CDR3 is 14 amino acids long. Germline V gene sequence: CDR1 SGHRS, CDR2 YFSETQ. V lost 4 bases, J lost 4 bases, and 15 bases lay in between. CDR3 bases: TGCGCCAGCAGCGTGCGAGGGCTCCCGTACGAGCAGTACTTC. Amino acids: CASSVRGLPYEQYF.

The chain combines TRBV5-3 with TRBJ2-2; 10 bases match TRBD1. TRBV5-3 is recorded as an ORF, its role being uncertain. With 2 bases clipped from V and 8 bases from J, the junction kept 6 bases outside the gene matches. The CDR3 consists of 15 residues. The chain's CDR3 is CARSFWDRGSGELFF. The CDR3 region has the DNA TGTGCCAGAAGCTTTTGGGACAGGGGATCGGGGGAGCTGTTTTTT.

The chain joins TRBV7-2 to TRBJ2-7; 8 bases agree with TRBD2. The V and J ends lost 2 bases and 2 bases, in that order; junction bases with no gene match: 2. The CDR3 is 14 residues long. The germline gives CDR1 SGHTA, CDR2 FQGNSA. CDR3 sequence (DNA): TGTGCCAGCAGCTTACCGGGAGGGCCCTACGAGCAGTACTTC. Protein sequence: CASSLPGGPYEQYF. Together with reference TRBV7-2 and TRBJ2-7, the CDR3 gives the full variable domain: GAGVSQSPSNKVTEKGKDVELRCDPISGHTALYWYRQSLGQGLEFLIYFQGNSAPDKSGLPSDRFSAERTGGSVSTLTIQRTQQEDSAVYLCASSLPGGPYEQYFGPGTRLTVT.

The V and J genes are TRBV5-4 and TRBJ2-7; TRBD2 matches at 8 bases. Germline CDR1 is SGHNT and CDR2 is YYREEE (reference sequence). Trimming cost V 6 bases and J 2 bases; bases outside gene matches: 13. The CDR3 has 16 residues. CDR3 in amino acids: CASTPRGSGGPYEQYF. CDR3 sequence (DNA): TGTGCCAGCACCCCCCGAGGAAGCGGGGGCCCCTACGAGCAGTACTTC.

This clone was detected only once. The chain couples TRBV27 to TRBJ2-7, with D perhaps given as TRBD1 or TRBD2 (6 bases each). The CDR3 is made up of 14 amino acids. CDR1 and CDR2 (germline): MNHEY, SMNVEV (reference sequence). V was trimmed by 2 bases and J by 7 bases, leaving 15 bases between them. The CDR3 region has the DNA TGTGCCAGCAGTTTAAATTGGGGGGCTAGGGAGCAGTACTTC. This encodes CASSLNWGAREQYF.

This clone was detected only once. The chain carries TRBV7-9 and TRBJ1-2, with 7 positions matching TRBD1. Trimming cost V 3 bases and J 2 bases; bases outside gene matches: 9. The CDR3 extends over 16 amino acids. CDR1 is SEHNR, CDR2 FQNEAQ, per germline (reference sequence). The CDR3 is CASSFPTGQVNYGYTF. The CDR3 DNA sequence: TGTGCCAGCAGCTTCCCAACAGGACAGGTCAACTATGGCTACACCTTC.

V is TRBV7-3 and J is TRBJ2-5, with 9 positions matching TRBD2. The CDR3 runs to 17 residues. Germline CDR1 and CDR2: SGHTA and FQGTGA. Trimming cost V 2 bases and J 7 bases; bases outside gene matches: 14. The CDR3 spells CASSLETHGTSNLTQYF. CDR3 bases: TGTGCCAGCAGCTTAGAAACACACGGGACTAGCAATCTGACCCAGTACTTC.

This rearrangement joins TRBV7-2 to TRBJ2-3, with 7 bases aligning to TRBD2. V lost 2 bases and J lost 6; bases outside the gene matches: 14. This CDR3 contains 17 residues. Germline V gives CDR1 SGHTA, CDR2 FQGNSA. The CDR3 DNA sequence: TGTGCCAGCAGCTTAAGCACCCAGTCCGGGGGGTTTGATACGCAGTATTTT. It is translated as CASSLSTQSGGFDTQYF.

The chain joins TRBV25-1 to TRBJ2-5; TRBD2 matches at 8 bases. Germline CDR1 reads MGHDK; CDR2 reads SYGVNS. The CDR3 length is 14 residues. Unmatched junction bases numbered 10, after V lost 8 bases and J lost 5 bases. CDR3 in amino acids: CASSPRVAGETQYF. The CDR3 DNA reads as TGTGCCAGCTCCCCGAGGGTAGCGGGGGAGACCCAGTACTTC.

The V gene is TRBV5-1, the J gene TRBJ2-3, with 10 bases aligning to TRBD2. The CDR3 sequence is 16 residues long. CDR1 is SGHRS, CDR2 YFSETQ, per germline. V dropped 0 bases and J dropped 2; count of bases not matched to a gene: 3. CDR3 DNA sequence: TGCGCCAGCAGCTTGGGAGCGGGGGGGCTCACAGATACGCAGTATTTT. Its protein product is CASSLGAGGLTDTQYF.

V is TRBV5-1 and J is TRBJ1-1; a weak D match, TRBD1 (5 bases). CDR3 size: 13 residues. Germline V gene lookup returns CDR1 SGHRS and CDR2 YFSETQ. Trimming shortened V by 0 bases and J by 3 bases, and 6 bases separated the two germline ends. The CDR3 protein is CASSLGGDTEAFF. The CDR3 DNA sequence: TGCGCCAGCAGCTTGGGAGGGGACACTGAAGCTTTCTTT. The full variable domain, in which reference TRBV5-1 and TRBJ1-1 provide the parts outside the CDR3, is KAGVTQTPRYLIKTRGQQVTLSCSPISGHRSVSWYQQTPGQGLQFLFEYFSETQRNKGNFPGRFSGRQFSNSRSEMNVSTLELGDSALYLCASSLGGDTEAFFGQGTRLTVV.